This TCR beta chain appears in the sequencing data of a study of T-cell reconstitution after alpha-beta-depleted transplantation in children. Unique molecular identifiers were incorporated during preparation of the TCRbeta library. One entry per CDR3 protein results from TCRdb running MiXCR on the PCR reads. The table has hundreds of thousands of distinct CDR3 sequences, roughly 17% seen once. Trimming stripped 4 bases from V and 6 bases from J, with 15 bases between. Germline CDR1 SGHTA, CDR2 FQGNSA. The CDR3 length is 14 residues. The clonotype was recovered from a human donor who donated a stem cell graft to a child with acute myeloid leukemia. The sample in question was PBMCs from the stem cell graft donor, obtained from the stem cell graft. This rearrangement joins TRBV7-2 to TRBJ1-2; D gene unclear. The CDR3 DNA reads as TGTGCCAGCAGCTCCCGGACGGAGGCTCATGGCTACACCTTC. Translating it yields CASSSRTEAHGYTF. The full variable domain, rest sourced from reference TRBV7-2 and TRBJ1-2, is GAGVSQSPSNKVTEKGKDVELRCDPISGHTALYWYRQSLGQGLEFLIYFQGNSAPDKSGLPSDRFSAERTGGSVSTLTIQRTQQEDSAVYLCASSSRTEAHGYTFGSGTRLTVV.